This entry is about one T cell receptor (beta chain). Its target antigen remains unknown. No per-base quality is available; no much larger clone lies one base away. TCRbeta CDR3 regions were amplified from genomic DNA by means of the immunoSEQ Assay, a bias-controlled multiplex PCR. The original methods were these. The number of nucleated cells in each sample was estimated from the amplification of reference gene primers within the assay. To quantify the absolute abundance of each unique TCRbeta CDR3 rearrangement, sequence reads were collapsed and filtered. For each sample, productive Simpson clonality was calculated as the square root of Simpson's diversity index across productive rearrangements. This immuneACCESS table, as held by TCRdb, lists in-frame sequences with V and J called but not all clones. Of the missing ones, under half trace to an unresolved V gene in checked studies; the others have no known cause. From that table come the V and J calls and clone size; the DNA was used to work out D and trimming. The sample table holds under 150,000 clones, of which about 80% were seen once. Together, the top ten hold about 2.9% of the sample.

Enrolling through a virtual design, the prospective study's participants ranged in age from roughly 18 to 95 years and lived across around 25 United States geographic areas. To assign participants to cohorts, the prospective study relied on clinical history that participants themselves reported in a screening survey and a study questionnaire. For ImmuneRACE Cohort 3, a participant was defined as recovered based on two consecutive negative NP/OP PCR tests, clearance by a healthcare professional, or resolution of symptoms. In the prospective study, whole blood, serum and a nasopharyngeal or oropharyngeal swab were collected from each participant by mobile phlebotomists. Additional blood draws and questionnaires over a 2-month period could optionally be provided by prospective study participants. Before DNA extraction, blood samples from the prospective study were shipped at room temperature or frozen.

This record comes from a study of blood T cell repertoires in COVID-19 (dated by TCRdb to the early 2020s). With regard to the full study: The collaborator samples originated in the United States, Italy and Spain and spanned the acute and convalescent phases of COVID-19. The prospective study material was composed of cDNA or gDNA derived from T cells, B-cell-depleted T cells, or PBMCs. Deeply sampled blood TCRbeta repertoires from subjects exposed to, actively infected with, or recovered from COVID-19 were included in the dataset. The repertoires were released in a freely available public database meant as a resource for research on the immune response to SARS-CoV-2. Samples were obtained from the ongoing ImmuneRACE study (first 160 participants) and from over 1,000 subjects provided by 6 global collaborators. The sample metadata nearly always contained a de-identified subject ID, COVID-19 status, age in years and sex. Where available, HLA class I and class II types were taken from metadata supplied by the sample provider and were not determined by assay-based typing. Broad study findings and their caveats: The quantity of clinical and demographic metadata differed by source and by participant and was supplied without curation.

Sequences were obtained from PBMCs or T cells enriched from blood (not recorded which). This receptor was obtained from a woman between 45 and 60 years old who had recovered from COVID-19.

The CDR3 protein sequence reads: CASTLTGRTNEKLFF. The bases are TGTGCCAGCACCCTCACAGGGCGGACTAATGAAAAACTGTTTTTT. The V gene is TRBV27 and the J gene is TRBJ1-4; perhaps TRBD1 is the D gene, with 6 bases matching. The CDR3 sequence holds 15 residues, the cysteine and phenylalanine included. Just the 45-base CDR3 DNA is kept, in frame starting at base 1. The junction carries 14 bases between V and J, which are trimmed by 7 bases and 2 bases respectively. CDR1 and CDR2, looked up from the germline V gene (reference sequence), are MNHEY and SMNVEV.